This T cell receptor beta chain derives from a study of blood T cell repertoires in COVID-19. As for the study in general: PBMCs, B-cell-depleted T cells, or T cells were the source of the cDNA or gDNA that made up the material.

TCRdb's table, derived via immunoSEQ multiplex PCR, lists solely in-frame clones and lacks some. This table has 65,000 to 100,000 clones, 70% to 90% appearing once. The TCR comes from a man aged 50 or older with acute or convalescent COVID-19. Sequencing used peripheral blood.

The CDR3 region is CAWRATGGYNSPLHF. The CDR3 region has the DNA TGTGCCTGGAGGGCTACAGGGGGCTATAATTCACCCCTCCACTTT. J is TRBJ1-6 and V is TRBV30; TRBD1 matches 8 bases. Per the germline V gene, CDR1 is GTSNPN and CDR2 is SVGIG (reference sequence). V was pared by 3 bases and J by 3 bases, with 4 bases of the junction left unmatched. The CDR3 length is 15 residues.